This TCR beta chain came from a study of cytomegalovirus exposure and HLA in healthy donors. Across the whole study: Genotyping showed roughly 83% of roughly 400 donors falling in the Caucasian-associated ancestry cluster. Study-wide results and limits: In a later analysis, V- and J-gene trimming of beta chains associated with a DCLRE1C missense variant, replicated independently. Investigators reported 150 to 200 TCR beta chains as tied to cytomegalovirus. An analysis was carried out at a later point. It showed that HLA-associated TCR beta chains were more clonally expanded than equally common non-associated chains.

This CDR3 comprises 14 residues. The ends lost 6 bases at V and 3 bases at J; junction bases unmatched: 4. The V gene's germline CDR1 is SEHNR and CDR2 FQNEAQ (reference sequence). About this clone: Its antigen remains unknown.

Use of 60 Vbeta and 13 Jbeta primers characterized the PCR. Generated by immunoSEQ multiplex PCR, the TCRdb table keeps only in-frame clones and is missing some. This table holds over 150,000 clones, 70% to 80% found once. The chain carries TRBV7-9 and TRBJ2-7, with TRBD2 identical over 11 bases. The TCR was taken from a man aged 18 to 29 in good health and CMV-seropositive. Sequenced input: PBMCs. The DNA of the CDR3 is TGTGCCAGCAGTCCTAGCGGGAGGTTCTACGAGCAGTACTTC. Amino acid sequence: CASSPSGRFYEQYF.